Below are 27 T cell receptor beta chains sequenced from a single sample in a study of hypomethylating agent response in myelodysplastic syndrome. TCRdb keeps only in-frame clones here, not all; method: immunoSEQ multiplex PCR. The sample lists some 5,900 clones, approximately 86% occurring once. The sequences come from bone marrow, collected before or after starting hypomethylating agent treatment for myelodysplastic syndrome (not recorded which). These receptors were obtained from a human donor with myelodysplastic syndrome.

V usage is TRBV25-1 and J usage is TRBJ2-2; TRBD2 might be the D (5 bases). Germline CDR1 and CDR2: MGHDK and SYGVNS. Trimming removed 3 bases at V and 3 bases at J, with 8 bases between. The CDR3 totals 14 residues. CDR3 nucleotide sequence: TGTGCCAGCAGTGAGGCAGCGGACACCGGGGAGCTGTTTTTT. It translates to CASSEAADTGELFF.

The rearrangement joins TRBV19 to TRBJ1-4; 8 bases align to TRBD1. With V trimmed by 4 bases and J by 4 bases, 5 bases remained unmatched. CDR1 is LNHDA, CDR2 SQIVND, per germline (reference sequence). This CDR3 region has 15 residues. The CDR3 loop reads CASSTRDRRNEKLFF. In nucleotides, the CDR3 is TGTGCCAGTAGTACCCGGGACAGGCGTAATGAAAAACTGTTTTTT.

V is TRBV7-2 and J is TRBJ2-5; no clear D. The V end lost 7 bases, the J end lost 5 bases, and 11 bases lay between the germline ends. This CDR3 comprises 12 residues. Germline V gene data show CDR1 as SGHTA and CDR2 as FQGNSA. This CDR3 reads CASTLGMETQYF. CDR3 nucleotides: TGTGCCAGCACTCTAGGGATGGAGACCCAGTACTTC.

This clone is large in the sample. J is TRBJ2-1 and V is TRBV7-9, with D possibly matching TRBD1 (5 bases). Germline-derived CDR1 and CDR2 are SEHNR and FQNEAQ (reference sequence). The CDR3 is 12 amino acids. V lost 3 bases, J lost 9 bases, and 9 bases lay in between. CDR3 DNA: TGTGCCAGCAGCTTCGATAGGGGTGAGCAGTTCTTC. It is translated as CASSFDRGEQFF.

V and J are TRBV4-3 and TRBJ1-4; TRBD1 agrees at 7 bases. Trimming took 0 bases from V and 6 from J; bases not matched to a gene: 19. The CDR3 runs 20 residues. Germline CDR1 and CDR2: LGHNA and YSLEER. This chain's CDR3 is CASSQDPGRGGGSSDEKLFF. The DNA of the CDR3 is TGCGCCAGCAGCCAAGATCCTGGGCGTGGAGGGGGCAGTTCGGATGAAAAACTGTTTTTT.

This chain joins TRBV7-9 and TRBJ1-6, with no clear D. V lost 5 bases to trimming and J lost 7 bases, with 12 bases between them. Looked up from germline, CDR1 is SEHNR and CDR2 is FQNEAQ (reference sequence). This CDR3 has 14 amino acids. Here the CDR3 reads CASSLWGGNSPLHF. The CDR3 DNA reads as TGTGCCAGCAGCCTTTGGGGAGGCAATTCACCCCTCCACTTT.

The V gene is TRBV5-1, the J gene TRBJ2-2; D is uncertain. The germline gives CDR1 SGHRS, CDR2 YFSETQ. The V end lost 6 bases, the J end lost 2 bases, and 11 bases lay between the germline ends. The CDR3 consists of 14 residues. CDR3 nucleotide sequence: TGCGCCAGCACGAGAGAGGTAAACACCGGGGAGCTGTTTTTT. Encoded protein: CASTREVNTGELFF.

CDR3 DNA: TGTGCCAGCAGCGAGGGGCCCGGGGGTACGCAGTATTTT. Translating it yields CASSEGPGGTQYF. This chain joins TRBV7-2 and TRBJ2-3, with a weak D call TRBD2 (6 bases). Looked up from germline, CDR1 is SGHTA and CDR2 is FQGNSA. There are 13 residues in the CDR3. Trimming stripped 5 bases from V and 8 bases from J, with 14 bases between.

The chain employs TRBV11-2 and TRBJ2-7, with TRBD1 identical over 8 bases. Germline V gene sequence: CDR1 SGHAT, CDR2 FQNNGV. V trimming: 5 bases; J trimming: 3 bases; junction bases outside the gene matches: 18. The CDR3 loop spans 18 amino acids. For the CDR3, the DNA is TGTGCCAGCAGCCCGGGACAGGACCTTCTGATCCTAAACTACGAGCAGTACGTC. This encodes CASSPGQDLLILNYEQYV.

The V call is TRBV6-1, the J call TRBJ1-2, with TRBD1 identical over 7 bases. Looked up from germline, CDR1 is MNHNS and CDR2 is SASEGT. The trim removed 4 bases at V and 6 bases at J, leaving 11 bases unmatched. This CDR3 region has 15 residues. CDR3 in amino acids: CASSGRQGVIDGYTF. CDR3 coding DNA: TGTGCCAGCAGTGGGAGACAGGGAGTAATCGATGGCTACACCTTC.

This chain joins TRBV18 and TRBJ2-7; a weak D match, TRBD2 (5 bases). Trimming removed 3 bases at V and 7 bases at J, with 7 bases between. The CDR3 spans 11 residues. CDR1 KGHSH and CDR2 LQKENI come from the germline V gene. The CDR3 region is CASSPEREQYF. The CDR3 DNA follows: TGTGCCAGCTCACCTGAGCGGGAGCAGTACTTC.

The rearrangement links TRBV10-3 to TRBJ1-3; D ambiguous. The CDR3 length is 13 residues. V gave up 10 bases and J gave up 2 bases, with 12 bases separating them. The germline CDR1 and CDR2 sequences are ENHRY and SYGVKD. CDR3 sequence: CASSPGPGNTIYF. For the CDR3, the DNA is TGTGCCAGCAGCCCGGGCCCTGGAAACACCATATATTTT.

CDR3 protein: CASSLRGFGETQYF. The CDR3 DNA reads TGTGCCAGCAGCCTCAGGGGGTTTGGGGAGACCCAGTACTTC. The chain recombines TRBV5-6 with TRBJ2-5; 7 bases agree with TRBD1. Germline V gene sequence: CDR1 SGHDT, CDR2 YYEEEE. This CDR3 is 14 amino acids long. The J segment lost 5 bases and the V segment lost 4 bases, leaving 8 bases of the junction unmatched.

The rearrangement uses TRBV5-4 and TRBJ2-6; TRBD1 agrees at 7 bases. The CDR3 covers 18 residues. V dropped 3 bases and J dropped 1; count of bases not matched to a gene: 10. Germline V gene data show CDR1 as SGHNT and CDR2 as YYREEE (reference sequence). In DNA form, the CDR3 reads TGTGCCAGCAGCTCCGACAGGGCTCCTGGATCTGGGGCCAACGTCCTGACTTTC. Translating it yields CASSSDRAPGSGANVLTF.

The V gene is TRBV5-6, the J gene TRBJ1-2; TRBD1 is a possible D gene (6 bases). Per the germline V gene, CDR1 is SGHDT and CDR2 is YYEEEE. This CDR3 region has 12 residues. Trimming removed 0 bases at V and 8 bases at J, with 8 bases between. CDR3 coding DNA: TGTGCCAGCAGCTTGGAAGGGGGGGGCTACACCTTC. Protein: CASSLEGGGYTF.

This clone was observed once. The V call is TRBV28, the J call TRBJ2-5, with 9 bases lining up with TRBD1. Germline V gives CDR1 MDHEN, CDR2 SYDVKM. The CDR3 runs to 16 residues. The V gene end was trimmed by 2 bases and the J gene end by 4 bases; junction bases not matched to a gene: 8. The CDR3 DNA follows: TGTGCCAGCAGTTTACTAACGATGGACAGGGGAGAGACCCAGTACTTC. Translated: CASSLLTMDRGETQYF.

This clone was detected only once. The J gene is TRBJ2-3, the V gene TRBV27; D is perhaps TRBD2 (7 bases). The V gene's germline CDR1 is MNHEY and CDR2 SMNVEV (reference sequence). Trimming removed 2 bases from V and 1 base from J, with 13 bases in between. CDR3 length: 16 residues. CDR3 nucleotides: TGTGCCAGCAGTTTAGTCGGGGGGCTCCGCACAGATACGCAGTATTTT. This translates into CASSLVGGLRTDTQYF.

The chain is built from TRBV7-6 and TRBJ2-7, with unresolved D. CDR1 SGHVS and CDR2 FNYEAQ come from the germline V gene. V was cut by 4 bases and J by 6 bases, with 13 bases left in between. The CDR3 is made up of 13 amino acids. CDR3 in amino acids: CASSSGRSAEQYF. DNA for the CDR3: TGTGCCAGCAGCTCCGGACGCTCGGCCGAGCAGTACTTC.

The rearrangement joins TRBV5-5 to TRBJ2-7, with D perhaps TRBD1 (6 bases). Per germline, CDR1 SGHKS and CDR2 YYEKEE (reference sequence). This CDR3 contains 13 residues. V lost 4 bases to trimming and J lost 1 base, with 9 bases between them. Here the CDR3 reads CASSRDISYEQYF. CDR3 sequence (DNA): TGTGCCAGCAGCCGGGACATTTCCTACGAGCAGTACTTC.

This chain joins TRBV5-4 and TRBJ1-2; D is perhaps TRBD1 (5 bases). The CDR3 loop spans 16 amino acids. Germline CDR1 is SGHNT and CDR2 is YYREEE (reference sequence). V was cut by 0 bases and J by 7 bases, with 19 bases left in between. CDR3 residues: CASSLGSTGEASGYTF. Written as DNA, the CDR3 is TGTGCCAGCAGCTTGGGCTCTACGGGGGAGGCAAGTGGCTACACCTTC.

J is TRBJ1-4 and V is TRBV5-4; 8 nucleotides agree with TRBD1. This CDR3 contains 16 residues. V dropped 3 bases and J dropped 4; count of bases not matched to a gene: 8. Per the germline V gene, CDR1 is SGHNT and CDR2 is YYREEE (reference sequence). The CDR3 nucleotides read TGTGCCAGCAGCTCGGACAGGGAAGGAAATAATGAAAAACTGTTTTTT. Translation gives CASSSDREGNNEKLFF.

This sequence joins TRBV5-4 and TRBJ1-5; the D gene is possibly TRBD1 (6 bases). The germline CDR1 and CDR2 sequences are SGHNT and YYREEE (reference sequence). Trimming took off 4 bases at V and 13 bases at J, with 24 bases between the two ends. CDR3 length: 15 amino acids. CDR3 bases: TGTGCCAGCAGCGTGGACATGGGACAAGGGGGTGAGCAGCATTTT. Its protein is CASSVDMGQGGEQHF.

The chain links TRBV14 to TRBJ2-5; no firm D call. In germline, CDR1 is SGHDN, CDR2 FVKESK. The CDR3 is 11 residues long. The germline V and J ends were trimmed by 3 bases and 7 bases, with 6 bases remaining between them. CDR3 sequence reads: CASSHSGTQYF. The CDR3 nucleotides are TGTGCCAGCAGCCATTCAGGGACCCAGTACTTC.

Notes on this clone: Relative to the germline gene, one junction end is altered; a read error may explain this. This sequence joins TRBV7-7 and TRBJ2-5; 7 bases map to TRBD1. In germline, CDR1 is SSHAT, CDR2 FNYEAQ (reference sequence). The CDR3 extends over 13 amino acids. The CDR3 protein is CASSSDRQETQYF. The CDR3 DNA reads TGTGCTAGCAGCTCGGACAGGCAAGAGACCCAGTACTTC.

This clone is a singleton in its sample. V and J are TRBV13 and TRBJ2-4; 9 bases fit TRBD1. This CDR3 region has 14 residues. The junction had 2 bases not matched to a gene; V was cut back by 0 bases and J by 8 bases. Germline V CDR1 and CDR2: PRHDT, FYEKMQ (reference sequence). CDR3 sequence: CASSLGQGAYIQYF. The DNA for the CDR3 is TGTGCCAGCAGCTTAGGACAGGGGGCGTACATTCAGTACTTC.

The CDR3 reads CASSFDSSYNEQFF. CDR3 in DNA: TGCGCCAGCAGCTTTGATAGCTCCTACAATGAGCAGTTCTTC. The chain links TRBV5-1 to TRBJ2-1; no firm D call. Trimming took off 2 bases at V and 0 bases at J, with 6 bases between the two ends. From germline, CDR1 is SGHRS and CDR2 YFSETQ. The CDR3 contains 14 residues.

The rearrangement uses TRBV7-8 and TRBJ1-3; TRBD1 might be the D (6 bases). Trimming shortened V by 2 bases and J by 4 bases, and 15 bases separated the two germline ends. Germline-derived CDR1 and CDR2 are SGHVS and FQNEAQ. The CDR3 length is 16 residues. CDR3 amino acids: CASSLPSGTTGNTIYF. CDR3 DNA sequence: TGTGCCAGCAGCTTACCCTCCGGGACAACAGGAAACACCATATATTTT. Drawing the rest from reference TRBV7-8 and TRBJ1-3, the complete variable domain is GAGVSQSPRYKVAKRGQDVALRCDPISGHVSLFWYQQALGQGPEFLTYFQNEAQLDKSGLPSDRFFAERPEGSVSTLKIQRTQQEDSAVYLCASSLPSGTTGNTIYFGEGSWLTVV.